The 7 T cell receptor beta chains reported below all come from one sample, sequenced in a study of cytomegalovirus exposure and HLA in healthy donors. Primers included in the PCR were 60 Vbeta and 13 Jbeta primers. Some clones are missing from TCRdb's copy, which holds only in-frame ones; the method was immunoSEQ multiplex PCR. Altogether over 150,000 clones are present, around 84% being singletons, with the ten largest covering around 8%. The sample taken for sequencing was PBMCs. These receptors were taken from a male donor in good health and CMV-seropositive.

The rearrangement joins TRBV7-6 to TRBJ2-2; 7 bases map to TRBD1. After removal of 1 base from V and 4 bases from J, the junction contained 6 bases not matched to a gene. This CDR3 has 16 amino acids. Germline V gene lookup returns CDR1 SGHVS and CDR2 FNYEAQ. Here the CDR3 reads CASSLEGAAGTGELFF. The CDR3 DNA sequence: TGTGCCAGCAGCTTAGAGGGGGCCGCGGGCACCGGGGAGCTGTTTTTT.

The chain joins TRBV28 to TRBJ1-1, with D unclear. This CDR3 has 13 residues. V was shortened by 3 bases and J by 6 bases, with 11 bases between the two germline ends. Germline values: CDR1 MDHEN, CDR2 SYDVKM. CDR3 nucleotide sequence: TGTGCCAGCAGTTTCCAAGCCCCCCCTGAAGCTTTCTTT. The encoded protein is CASSFQAPPEAFF.

A remark on this clone: This sample includes further DNA sequences coding for the same CDR3. The CDR3 region has the DNA TGTGCCAGCAGCCTTGGACAAGTGAACACTGAAGCTTTCTTT. Its protein product is CASSLGQVNTEAFF. This chain uses TRBV5-4 with TRBJ1-1, with a possible D match to TRBD1 (5 bases). Germline V gene sequence: CDR1 SGHNT, CDR2 YYREEE (reference sequence). Trimming removed 4 bases at V and 0 bases at J, with 10 bases between. The CDR3 extends over 14 amino acids.

This chain links TRBV7-8 with TRBJ1-1, with 8 bases aligning to TRBD1. J gave up 0 bases and V 1 base, and 4 bases lay outside the gene matches. The germline V gene encodes CDR1 SGHVS and CDR2 FQNEAQ. The CDR3 runs 16 residues. The CDR3 sequence: CASSLVRTGMNTEAFF. The CDR3, as DNA: TGTGCCAGCAGCTTAGTGAGGACAGGGATGAACACTGAAGCTTTCTTT. Variable domain in full (rest from reference TRBV7-8 and TRBJ1-1): GAGVSQSPRYKVAKRGQDVALRCDPISGHVSLFWYQQALGQGPEFLTYFQNEAQLDKSGLPSDRFFAERPEGSVSTLKIQRTQQEDSAVYLCASSLVRTGMNTEAFFGQGTRLTVV.

For the CDR3, the DNA is TGCGCCGTAGGGGGGGGTCCTGAGCTTAACTATGGCTACACCTTC. Protein: CAVGGGPELNYGYTF. J is TRBJ1-2 and V is TRBV10-2, with D possibly matching TRBD1 (6 bases). Trimming stripped 11 bases from V and 1 base from J, with 20 bases between. The germline gives CDR1 WSHSY, CDR2 SAAADI. This CDR3 region has 15 residues.

The CDR3 DNA reads as TGTGCCACCGACAGGAGCTCTGGGGCCAACGTCCTGACTTTC. As protein: CATDRSSGANVLTF. This sequence joins TRBV19 and TRBJ2-6; perhaps TRBD1 as D (6 bases). The ends were cut back, 10 bases at V and 0 bases at J, with 10 bases in the middle. This CDR3 is 14 amino acids long. Germline loops: CDR1 LNHDA, CDR2 SQIVND (reference sequence).

V gene TRBV7-9 combines with J gene TRBJ2-7; D might be TRBD2 (7 bases). The CDR3 consists of 16 residues. The V gene's germline CDR1 is SEHNR and CDR2 FQNEAQ (reference sequence). Trimming cost V 6 bases and J 5 bases, with 23 bases left between them. Here the CDR3 reads CASSSIPGGARDEQYF. In DNA, the CDR3 is TGTGCCAGCAGTTCGATACCTGGGGGGGCGCGCGACGAGCAGTACTTC.